This T cell receptor beta chain was documented in a study of patients and donors after allogeneic stem cell transplantation. Germline loops: CDR1 LGHDT, CDR2 YNNKEL (reference sequence). This CDR3 is built from 15 residues. V dropped 3 bases and J dropped 10; count of bases not matched to a gene: 8. Using its own MiXCR run on the RT-PCR reads, TCRdb lists one record per CDR3 protein. The data contain about 74,000 distinct CDR3 sequences, 26% of them seen just once; the ten biggest clones take up 26%. This TCR was recovered from a human donor who was either an allogeneic HSCT recipient or a stem cell or donor lymphocyte infusion donor (not recorded which). It is not recorded whose cells these are; they may come from a transplant donor. Input material: blood, either unsorted or a sorted T cell fraction (not recorded which). The rearrangement links TRBV3-1 to TRBJ2-1, with TRBD2 matching 11 bases. The CDR3 region has the DNA TGTGCCAGCAGCCAGGGGACTAGCGGACATAGGGAGCAGTTCTTC. It is translated as CASSQGTSGHREQFF.